The next 15 T cell receptor beta chains were all read from a single sample in a study of T cells expressing NK-cell markers. TCRdb reprocessed the 5' RACE reads, keeping one entry per CDR3 protein, no DNA. This repertoire comprises some 600,000 distinct CDR3 sequences; its ten largest clones make up roughly 3.6%. Sequencing was done on a sample of blood T cells: a sorted CD56 or NKG2C T cell subset, CD4+ or CD8+ T cells, or bulk PBMC T cells (not recorded which). The receptors originated from a man younger than 35 in good health.

The V and J genes are TRBV7-9 and TRBJ1-2; TCRdb outputs TRBD1, but without DNA this stays unchecked. The germline V gene has CDR1 SEHNR and CDR2 FQNEAQ (reference sequence). The CDR3 totals 13 residues. The chain's CDR3 is CASSSSAGDGYTF.

This sequence joins TRBV3-1 and TRBJ2-3; TCRdb calls TRBD2, which cannot be checked without DNA. This CDR3 is 19 amino acids long. Germline V lookup: CDR1 LGHDT, CDR2 YNNKEL (reference sequence). The CDR3 is CASSQGLTSGRRLRGTQYF.

The CDR3 is CSVGMAGGPNYF. The chain is built from TRBV29-1 and TRBJ2-4; without DNA, the TCRdb call of TRBD2 cannot be checked. The CDR3 contains 12 residues. CDR1 is SQVTM, CDR2 ANQGSEA, per germline.

V and J are TRBV20-1 and TRBJ2-5; TCRdb returns TRBD2, unconfirmable since there is no DNA. Germline lookup yields CDR1 DFQATT and CDR2 SNEGSKA (reference sequence). The CDR3 is 16 amino acids. This chain's CDR3 is CSAGTSGRGPVETQYF.

The chain uses TRBV28 and TRBJ2-3; TCRdb calls TRBD2, which cannot be checked without DNA. Per germline, CDR1 MDHEN and CDR2 SYDVKM. This CDR3 has 21 residues. CDR3 amino acids: CASTPLEADFYGLAVSDTQYF.

The chain couples TRBV7-2 to TRBJ2-7; the TRBD1 assignment by TCRdb is unverifiable without DNA. In germline, CDR1 is SGHTA, CDR2 FQGNSA. The CDR3 length is 12 residues. The CDR3 region is CASSPGFYEQYF.

J is TRBJ2-2 and V is TRBV30; TCRdb indicates TRBD1, and absent DNA this call remains unverified. Per germline, CDR1 GTSNPN and CDR2 SVGIG (reference sequence). This CDR3 region has 15 residues. The chain's CDR3 is CAWSVRAGGAGELFF.

The rearrangement joins TRBV27 to TRBJ2-1. Germline V gene data show CDR1 as MNHEY and CDR2 as SMNVEV (reference sequence). The CDR3 extends over 13 amino acids. The CDR3 sequence: CASSVFRYNEQFF.

This chain uses TRBV10-3 with TRBJ2-3. There are 16 residues in the CDR3. In germline, CDR1 is ENHRY, CDR2 SYGVKD. CDR3 sequence: CAISDQQTTSTDTQYF.

The chain is built from TRBV12-3 or TRBV12-4 and TRBJ2-7; the TCRdb D gene call, TRBD1, has no DNA to confirm it. CDR3 length equals 14 residues. The chain's CDR3 is CASSFQGMTYEQYF.

The chain is built from TRBV7-9 and TRBJ1-5. Per the germline V gene, CDR1 is SEHNR and CDR2 is FQNEAQ (reference sequence). The CDR3 sequence is 15 residues long. The CDR3 spells CASSASQASNQPQHF.

The V and J genes are TRBV29-1 and TRBJ2-3; TCRdb picks TRBD2, but there is no DNA to check that call. Germline V CDR1 and CDR2: SQVTM, ANQGSEA. The length of the CDR3 is 14 residues. CDR3 region: CSVEGGGMTDTQYF.

The gene calls are TRBV6-5 and TRBJ2-2; TCRdb picks TRBD2, but there is no DNA to check that call. The CDR3 extends over 17 amino acids. Germline lookup yields CDR1 MNHEY and CDR2 SVGAGI. The CDR3 is CASSYSNLAGPPGELFF.

The chain carries TRBV3-1 and TRBJ1-1. The CDR3 has 16 residues. CDR1 and CDR2 from the germline V gene are LGHDT and YNNKEL (reference sequence). CDR3 region: CASSQDRAELNTEAFF.

CDR3 residues: CASSQDPMGGAFF. The V gene is TRBV4-3, the J gene TRBJ1-1; TCRdb designates TRBD1, a call that cannot be tested without DNA. Germline CDR1 is LGHNA and CDR2 is YSLEER. The CDR3 totals 13 residues.